One sample yielded the 17 T cell receptor beta chains listed below, sequenced in a study of shared clonotypes between healthy human individuals. TCRdb's copy holds only in-frame clones and misses some; the assay was immunoSEQ multiplex PCR. The sample has around 2,000,000 clones, roughly 91% seen once. CD45RO-negative, CCR7-selected cells formed the naive CD8 fraction, which excluded terminally differentiated effector memory CD45RA+ cells. Sequencing input: naive CD8+ T cells from PBMCs. These receptors originate from a man aged 18 to 35 in good health. Some clones in this sample may be carry-over from other donors' samples.

The V gene is TRBV4-3, the J gene TRBJ1-1; D gene uncertain. Germline V CDR1 and CDR2: LGHNA, YSLEER. The CDR3 is made up of 17 amino acids. With 2 bases removed from V and 0 bases from J, the gap between germline ends came to 16 bases. Written as DNA, the CDR3 is TGCGCCAGCAGCCAATCCCTGGGGAGGCGTATGAACACTGAAGCTTTCTTT. Translation gives CASSQSLGRRMNTEAFF.

The chain is built from TRBV9 and TRBJ2-5, with TRBD1 matching over 9 bases. This CDR3 has 15 residues. Losses at the gene ends were 4 bases for V and 5 bases for J; bases not matched to a gene: 9. Germline CDR1 is SGDLS and CDR2 is YYNGEE. The CDR3 bases are TGTGCCAGCAGCCCTAGACAGGGGGGATTGGAGACCCAGTACTTC. This sequence encodes CASSPRQGGLETQYF.

The DNA for the CDR3 is TGTGCCAGCAGCTCCCTTATAGCGGGAGGGGCCTACAATGAGCAGTTCTTC. Protein product: CASSSLIAGGAYNEQFF. The gene calls are TRBV7-2 and TRBJ2-1, with 11 positions matching TRBD2. V shed 4 bases, J shed 2 bases, and the junction held 7 bases outside the gene matches. The CDR3 has 17 amino acids. Per the germline V gene, CDR1 is SGHTA and CDR2 is FQGNSA. Together with reference TRBV7-2 and TRBJ2-1, the CDR3 gives the full variable domain: GAGVSQSPSNKVTEKGKDVELRCDPISGHTALYWYRQSLGQGLEFLIYFQGNSAPDKSGLPSDRFSAERTGGSVSTLTIQRTQQEDSAVYLCASSSLIAGGAYNEQFFGPGTRLTVL.

Remarks on this clone: This sample includes further DNA sequences coding for the same CDR3. This chain links TRBV29-1 with TRBJ2-7, with 7 nucleotides matching TRBD2. Germline trimming cut 3 bases from V and 4 bases from J; bases unmatched to any gene: 6. This CDR3 is 13 amino acids long. Germline V lookup: CDR1 SQVTM, CDR2 ANQGSEA. CDR3 residues: CSVDGGSPYEQYF. The CDR3 nucleotides are TGCAGCGTTGACGGCGGGAGCCCATACGAGCAGTACTTC.

This clone occurred once. V and J are TRBV27 and TRBJ2-1; D perhaps matches TRBD1 (6 bases). Per the germline V gene, CDR1 is MNHEY and CDR2 is SMNVEV (reference sequence). V was shortened by 4 bases and J by 0 bases, with 10 bases between the two germline ends. This CDR3 spans 15 amino acids. CDR3 amino acids: CASSSDRPSYNEQFF. For the CDR3, the DNA is TGTGCCAGCAGTTCAGACAGGCCCTCCTACAATGAGCAGTTCTTC.

The chain recombines TRBV7-6 with TRBJ2-7; 9 bases line up with TRBD1. The V and J ends lost 3 bases and 6 bases, in that order; junction bases with no gene match: 3. Germline loops: CDR1 SGHVS, CDR2 FNYEAQ. The CDR3 is 13 residues long. The CDR3 protein is CASSLGQGGEQYF. CDR3 coding DNA: TGTGCCAGCAGCTTGGGACAGGGTGGCGAGCAGTACTTC.

The CDR3 DNA is TGTGCCAGCAGCCAGCAGGCTTATTCTAGCACAGATACGCAGTATTTT. Translated, it gives CASSQQAYSSTDTQYF. V gene TRBV28 combines with J gene TRBJ2-3, with D uncertain. Looked up from germline, CDR1 is MDHEN and CDR2 is SYDVKM. This CDR3 region has 16 residues. With 6 bases removed from V and 0 bases from J, the gap between germline ends came to 16 bases.

The count of this clone is one. The chain carries TRBV11-2 and TRBJ2-7; TRBD2 matches at 11 bases. This CDR3 is built from 16 residues. V shed 2 bases and J 2 bases; nucleotides not matched to a gene: 5. Germline V gene sequence: CDR1 SGHAT, CDR2 FQNNGV. The CDR3 loop is CASSLLRSGRAYEQYF. The CDR3 DNA is TGTGCCAGCAGCTTACTTCGTAGCGGGAGGGCCTACGAGCAGTACTTC.

Comment on this clone: Other nucleotide sequences from this sample produce the same CDR3. J is TRBJ1-1 and V is TRBV9; no reliable D call. This CDR3 region has 13 residues. With 3 bases removed from V and 0 bases from J, the gap between germline ends came to 6 bases. In germline, CDR1 is SGDLS, CDR2 YYNGEE. CDR3 sequence (DNA): TGTGCCAGCAGCGGTACAGTGAACACTGAAGCTTTCTTT. It yields the protein CASSGTVNTEAFF.

The J gene is TRBJ2-1, the V gene TRBV27; D might be TRBD2 (7 bases). Germline loops: CDR1 MNHEY, CDR2 SMNVEV (reference sequence). Trimming left V 3 bases short and J 6 bases short, with 15 bases between. The CDR3 is 15 amino acids. CDR3 in amino acids: CASSFSLGGGNEQFF. CDR3 DNA: TGTGCCAGCAGTTTTTCCCTAGGGGGGGGCAATGAGCAGTTCTTC.

A word on this clone: The same CDR3 can be traced to other DNA sequences in this sample. The V and J genes are TRBV7-9 and TRBJ1-1, with D maybe TRBD1 (6 bases). The V and J ends lost 1 base and 1 base respectively, with 10 bases between them. In germline, CDR1 is SEHNR, CDR2 FQNEAQ (reference sequence). This CDR3 has 15 amino acids. The CDR3 protein is CASSLVGGGNTEAFF. In nucleotides, the CDR3 is TGTGCCAGCAGCTTAGTTGGAGGGGGGAACACTGAAGCTTTCTTT.

J is TRBJ2-1 and V is TRBV7-9; D gene uncertain. The CDR3 spans 12 residues. V gave up 1 base and J gave up 9 bases, with 7 bases separating them. CDR1 and CDR2 from the germline V gene are SEHNR and FQNEAQ (reference sequence). The CDR3 loop reads CASSLEVSEQFF. CDR3 bases: TGTGCCAGCAGCTTAGAGGTCAGTGAGCAGTTCTTC.

J is TRBJ2-5 and V is TRBV7-9; a weak D match, TRBD2 (5 bases). The DNA end lines up better with TRBJ2-7; the J call may be wrong. The CDR3 contains 13 residues. Germline values: CDR1 SEHNR, CDR2 FQNEAQ (reference sequence). This CDR3 is CASRKDGEYEQYF. As DNA, the CDR3 is TGTGCCAGCAGAAAAGACGGGGAATACGAGCAGTACTTC.

V gene TRBV27 combines with J gene TRBJ1-1; the D gene is possibly TRBD1 (6 bases). CDR3 length equals 14 residues. Germline assignment: CDR1 MNHEY and CDR2 SMNVEV (reference sequence). V shed 0 bases and J shed 6 bases, with 11 bases lying between them. In DNA form, the CDR3 reads TGTGCCAGCAGTTTATCGATCAGGGGAGCTGAAGCTTTCTTT. Translation: CASSLSIRGAEAFF.

This clone was detected only a few times. The rearrangement links TRBV29-1 to TRBJ2-2; D is undetermined. The CDR3 extends over 12 amino acids. Germline values: CDR1 SQVTM, CDR2 ANQGSEA. Between the trimmed V and J ends, which lost 6 bases and 6 bases, there was a span of 11 bases. The CDR3 here is CSVTERAGELFF. In DNA form, the CDR3 reads TGCAGCGTGACTGAACGGGCCGGGGAGCTGTTTTTT.

Points on this clone: This CDR3 is also generated by other DNA sequences in the sample. V and J are TRBV9 and TRBJ2-3; tentatively, D is TRBD2 (6 bases). Germline lookup yields CDR1 SGDLS and CDR2 YYNGEE. V was shortened by 2 bases and J by 0 bases, with 10 bases between the two germline ends. The CDR3 has 15 residues. The CDR3 DNA reads as TGTGCCAGCAGCGTTAGCGGAGTAAGCACAGATACGCAGTATTTT. As protein: CASSVSGVSTDTQYF.

The CDR3 nucleotides read TGCGCCAGCAGCCAAGAGAGGACTAGCGGGAGCACGCAGTATTTT. Protein: CASSQERTSGSTQYF. The chain recombines TRBV4-1 with TRBJ2-3; 13 bases align to TRBD2. Germline trimming cut 0 bases from V and 9 bases from J; bases unmatched to any gene: 3. The CDR3 contains 15 residues. Per germline, CDR1 MGHRA and CDR2 YSYEKL.